This T cell receptor (beta chain) was identified during a study of Ad26.COV2.S vaccination and SARS-CoV-2 variants. At the level of the study: As a participant in COV1001, the donor was in the Ad26.COV2.S trial arm. The study gave Ad26.COV2.S intramuscularly, once or twice 56 days apart.

This CDR3 has 14 amino acids. Trimming removed 6 bases at V and 2 bases at J, with 13 bases between. Germline V CDR1 and CDR2: SNHLY, FYNNEI. In its sample, this clone was seen once. The target antigen is unknown. The treatment: over 15 received Ad26.COV2.S at low or high dose, single or two shots; a few received placebo; per-sample allocation not given. The samples date from day 63 after the first vaccine or placebo injection. Study-wide findings and caveats: Total responses of T cells may have been underestimated by the analyses of TCR breadth and depth.

Only in-frame clones appear in the TCRdb table, and some are missing; sequencing was by immunoSEQ multiplex PCR. The table lists a few hundred thousand clones, 85% to 90% of them singletons. Material: peripheral blood, obtained in a trial of Ad26.COV2.S vaccine versus placebo. V gene TRBV2 combines with J gene TRBJ1-1, with TRBD1 as a possible D gene (6 bases). This receptor was identified in a person aged 18-60 years who received the Ad26.COV2.S COVID-19 vaccine or a placebo. As DNA, the CDR3 is TGTGCCAGCAGAAGGACAGAACCAAACACTGAAGCTTTCTTT. It is translated as CASRRTEPNTEAFF.